This T cell receptor (beta chain) is from a study of blood T cell repertoires in COVID-19. V lost 5 bases and J lost 2, with 13 bases in between. The CDR3 has 14 residues. Germline-derived CDR1 and CDR2 are SGHRS and YFSETQ. Sequencing was performed with immunoSEQ multiplex PCR; in TCRdb, only in-frame clones are kept and a portion is missing. The table includes about 190,000 clones, roughly 90% detected once. The V call is TRBV5-1, the J call TRBJ2-5; weak D call: TRBD2 (6 bases). The TCR comes from a man younger than 30 with active or convalescent COVID-19. Material: peripheral blood. The CDR3 reads CASRPVGGQETQYF. Here the CDR3 DNA reads TGCGCCAGCAGGCCTGTCGGGGGACAAGAGACCCAGTACTTC.